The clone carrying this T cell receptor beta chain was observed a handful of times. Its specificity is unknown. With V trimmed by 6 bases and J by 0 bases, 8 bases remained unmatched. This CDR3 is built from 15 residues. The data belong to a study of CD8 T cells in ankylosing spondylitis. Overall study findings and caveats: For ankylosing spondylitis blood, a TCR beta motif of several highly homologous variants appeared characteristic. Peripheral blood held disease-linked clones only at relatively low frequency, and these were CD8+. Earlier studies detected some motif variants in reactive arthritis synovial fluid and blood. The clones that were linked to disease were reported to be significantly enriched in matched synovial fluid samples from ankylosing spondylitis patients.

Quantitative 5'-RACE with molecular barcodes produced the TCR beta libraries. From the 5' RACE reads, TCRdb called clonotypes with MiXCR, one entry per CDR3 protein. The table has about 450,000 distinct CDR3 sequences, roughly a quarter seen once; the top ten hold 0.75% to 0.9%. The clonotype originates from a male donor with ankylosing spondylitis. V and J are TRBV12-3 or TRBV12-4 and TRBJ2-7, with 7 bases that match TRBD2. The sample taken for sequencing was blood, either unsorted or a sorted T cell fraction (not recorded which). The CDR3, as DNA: TGTGCCAGCAGCCCGACTAGCTCTAGCTCCTACGAGCAGTACTTC. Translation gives CASSPTSSSSYEQYF.